This T cell receptor beta chain was recovered during a study of blood T cell repertoires in COVID-19. Study overall: Italy, Spain and the United States were the sources of the convalescent and acute COVID-19 samples. T cells, B-cell-depleted T cells, or PBMCs supplied cDNA or gDNA.

CDR1 is SQVTM, CDR2 ANQGSEA, per germline. This CDR3 contains 15 residues. V lost 4 bases and J lost 4, with 20 bases in between. In the source study's methods: Scientists estimated how many nucleated cells there were by amplifying reference gene primers. Profiling relied on immunoSEQ multiplex PCR, and the TCRdb table lists in-frame clones only, not all of them. Clone size and V and J calls were adopted from that table, with D and trimming inferred from the DNA. The sample has more than 200,000 clones; about 86% are singletons. The sample was peripheral blood. V is TRBV29-1 and J is TRBJ2-7; D is unresolved. The source is a man in his forties with active or convalescent COVID-19. In nucleotides, the CDR3 is TGCAGCGTTGTTTCGCAGGCGAAGATGGTTTACGAGCAGTACTTC. Translating gives CSVVSQAKMVYEQYF.